This passage covers 19 T cell receptor beta chains from one sample sequenced in a study of shared clonotypes between healthy human individuals. TCRdb's table, derived via immunoSEQ multiplex PCR, lists solely in-frame clones and lacks some. In the table there are some 2,400,000 clones, approximately 94% of which are singletons. Source material: naive CD4+ T cells sorted from blood. The subset denotes: CD45RA+ positively selected. All receptors come from a man younger than 35 in good health.

This clone was recorded only once. This chain uses TRBV5-1 with TRBJ2-2; 7 nucleotides align to TRBD2. CDR3 length: 14 residues. V shed 2 bases and J 3 bases; nucleotides not matched to a gene: 1. Per germline, CDR1 SGHRS and CDR2 YFSETQ. The CDR3 coding sequence is TGCGCCAGCAGCTTAACTAGCGACACCGGGGAGCTGTTTTTT. This codes for CASSLTSDTGELFF. Based on the CDR3 plus reference TRBV5-1 and TRBJ2-2, the full variable domain is KAGVTQTPRYLIKTRGQQVTLSCSPISGHRSVSWYQQTPGQGLQFLFEYFSETQRNKGNFPGRFSGRQFSNSRSEMNVSTLELGDSALYLCASSLTSDTGELFFGEGSRLTVL.

V gene TRBV7-2 combines with J gene TRBJ1-5; possible D gene TRBD1, 5 bases. Germline values: CDR1 SGHTA, CDR2 FQGNSA. CDR3 length: 15 amino acids. V dropped 1 base and J dropped 4 bases, with 11 bases sitting between them. CDR3: CASSLVPGWNQPQHF. The CDR3, as DNA: TGTGCCAGCAGCTTAGTTCCAGGGTGGAATCAGCCCCAGCATTTT. The full variable domain, rest sourced from reference TRBV7-2 and TRBJ1-5, is GAGVSQSPSNKVTEKGKDVELRCDPISGHTALYWYRQSLGQGLEFLIYFQGNSAPDKSGLPSDRFSAERTGGSVSTLTIQRTQQEDSAVYLCASSLVPGWNQPQHFGDGTRLSIL.

Notes on this clone: The junction does not match germline at one end; this may be a read error. V is TRBV5-1 and J is TRBJ1-1, with D uncertain. The CDR3 has 15 residues. CDR1 is SGHRS and CDR2 is YFSETQ in the germline V gene. This CDR3 is CASSLAVLRNTEAFF. CDR3 nucleotides: TGCGCCAGCAGTTTGGCAGTGTTGAGGAACACTGAAGCTTTCTTT.

The chain joins TRBV4-1 to TRBJ2-1; weak D call: TRBD1 (5 bases). The ends were cut back, 3 bases at V and 7 bases at J, with 7 bases in the middle. Germline-derived CDR1 and CDR2 are MGHRA and YSYEKL. The CDR3 is 12 amino acids. The chain's CDR3 is CASSHQGNEQFF. The CDR3 region has the DNA TGCGCCAGCAGCCATCAGGGTAATGAGCAGTTCTTC.

The V call is TRBV5-6, the J call TRBJ1-2; D is ambiguous. V gave up 5 bases and J gave up 5 bases, with 13 bases separating them. The CDR3 is made up of 13 amino acids. CDR1 and CDR2 (germline): SGHDT, YYEEEE. CDR3 bases: TGTGCCAGCAGGATGGCCACAGTATATGGCTACACCTTC. It codes for CASRMATVYGYTF. The full variable domain, rest sourced from reference TRBV5-6 and TRBJ1-2, is DAGVTQSPTHLIKTRGQQVTLRCSPKSGHDTVSWYQQALGQGPQFIFQYYEEEERQRGNFPDRFSGHQFPNYSSELNVNALLLGDSALYLCASRMATVYGYTFGSGTRLTVV.

This clone occurred once. This specimen includes other DNA sequences encoding the same CDR3. The rearrangement joins TRBV30 to TRBJ1-2, with TRBD1 as a possible D gene (5 bases). The CDR3 spans 11 residues. Trimming shortened V by 2 bases and J by 6 bases, and 7 bases separated the two germline ends. The germline V gene has CDR1 GTSNPN and CDR2 SVGIG (reference sequence). CDR3 protein: CAWSWGDGYTF. The DNA for the CDR3 is TGTGCCTGGAGTTGGGGCGATGGCTACACCTTC.

This sequence joins TRBV2 and TRBJ2-7; D might be TRBD1 (6 bases). The V gene lost 3 bases and the J gene lost 2 bases, with 11 bases spanning the gap. The germline V gene has CDR1 SNHLY and CDR2 FYNNEI. This CDR3 has 14 amino acids. The CDR3 here is CASSEDSHAYEQYF. CDR3 nucleotide sequence: TGTGCCAGCAGTGAGGACAGTCATGCCTACGAGCAGTACTTC.

This chain connects TRBV7-2 to TRBJ2-7, with TRBD1 matching over 7 bases. The CDR3 spans 14 residues. The germline V gene has CDR1 SGHTA and CDR2 FQGNSA. J was trimmed by 2 bases and V by 4 bases; bases with no gene match: 5. The CDR3 nucleotides are TGTGCCAGCAGCTCCATACAGGGGACCTACGAGCAGTACTTC. It codes for CASSSIQGTYEQYF.

The chain uses TRBV5-1 and TRBJ1-2; maybe TRBD1 (6 bases). CDR1 and CDR2 from the germline V gene are SGHRS and YFSETQ. V dropped 6 bases and J dropped 0 bases, with 15 bases sitting between them. The CDR3 is 15 residues long. CDR3 in amino acids: CASKQGIGPNYGYTF. CDR3 in DNA: TGCGCCAGCAAGCAGGGGATCGGGCCTAACTATGGCTACACCTTC.

This clone was picked up one time. This rearrangement joins TRBV25-1 to TRBJ2-2; TRBD2 matches 11 bases. The CDR3 is 15 residues long. The germline CDR1 and CDR2 sequences are MGHDK and SYGVNS. With 3 bases clipped from V and 5 bases from J, the junction kept 2 bases outside the gene matches. CDR3 DNA sequence: TGTGCCAGCAGTGATATAGCGGGGGGGACCGGGGAGCTGTTTTTT. This encodes CASSDIAGGTGELFF. The entire variable domain, with the rest obtained from reference TRBV25-1 and TRBJ2-2, is as follows: EADIYQTPRYLVIGTGKKITLECSQTMGHDKMYWYQQDPGMELHLIHYSYGVNSTEKGDLSSESTVSRIRTEHFPLTLESARPSHTSQYLCASSDIAGGTGELFFGEGSRLTVL.

The rearrangement links TRBV7-2 to TRBJ1-4; 7 positions match TRBD1. This CDR3 spans 15 amino acids. Germline CDR1 and CDR2: SGHTA and FQGNSA. J was trimmed by 8 bases and V by 4 bases; bases with no gene match: 10. CDR3 DNA sequence: TGTGCCAGCAGCTCAGCAGGACAGGTCTCGGAAAAACTGTTTTTT. Amino acids: CASSSAGQVSEKLFF.

The chain joins TRBV25-1 to TRBJ1-2; D call uncertain. The CDR3 sequence is 15 residues long. CDR1 and CDR2 from the germline V gene are MGHDK and SYGVNS. V lost 2 bases and J lost 13, with 23 bases in between. CDR3 nucleotides: TGTGCCAGCAGTGAACCAACCCAGGACGCCGGGTCTTTCACCTTC. Translation: CASSEPTQDAGSFTF.

The genes are TRBV15 and TRBJ2-7; D gene uncertain. CDR1 LNHNV and CDR2 YYDKDF come from the germline V gene (reference sequence). CDR3 length: 13 residues. Trimming cost V 0 bases and J 6 bases, with 9 bases left between them. The CDR3: CATSRDRTLEQYF. In DNA, the CDR3 is TGTGCCACCAGCAGAGATCGAACCCTCGAGCAGTACTTC.

This chain connects TRBV19 to TRBJ1-5; the match to TRBD1 covers 9 bases. J lost 0 bases, V lost 4 bases, and 4 bases had no gene match. The CDR3 totals 16 residues. Per germline, CDR1 LNHDA and CDR2 SQIVND (reference sequence). CDR3 sequence: CASSTGTGYSNQPQHF. The CDR3 DNA sequence: TGTGCCAGTAGTACTGGGACAGGGTATAGCAATCAGCCCCAGCATTTT. The whole variable domain, remainder taken from reference TRBV19 and TRBJ1-5, is DGGITQSPKYLFRKEGQNVTLSCEQNLNHDAMYWYRQDPGQGLRLIYYSQIVNDFQKGDIAEGYSVSREKKESFPLTVTSAQKNPTAFYLCASSTGTGYSNQPQHFGDGTRLSIL.

The V gene is TRBV30, the J gene TRBJ2-3; D is unresolved. CDR3 length equals 12 residues. The germline V gene encodes CDR1 GTSNPN and CDR2 SVGIG (reference sequence). Trimming cost V 2 bases and J 6 bases, with 9 bases left between them. CDR3 in amino acids: CAWSFTGDTQYF. CDR3 DNA: TGTGCCTGGAGTTTTACCGGGGATACGCAGTATTTT.

The chain carries TRBV11-2 and TRBJ2-4, with 14 bases that match TRBD2. This CDR3 has 16 residues. CDR1 is SGHAT, CDR2 FQNNGV, per germline. V shed 5 bases, J shed 7 bases, and the junction held 7 bases outside the gene matches. The CDR3 here is CASSRLAGGDRNIQYF. The CDR3, as DNA: TGTGCCAGCAGCCGACTAGCGGGAGGGGATCGGAACATTCAGTACTTC. The full variable domain, rest sourced from reference TRBV11-2 and TRBJ2-4, is EAGVAQSPRYKIIEKRQSVAFWCNPISGHATLYWYQQILGQGPKLLIQFQNNGVVDDSQLPKDRFSAERLKGVDSTLKIQPAKLEDSAVYLCASSRLAGGDRNIQYFGAGTRLSVL.

The chain couples TRBV7-9 to TRBJ1-1; 9 bases line up with TRBD1. V dropped 4 bases and J dropped 5; count of bases not matched to a gene: 17. From germline, CDR1 is SEHNR and CDR2 FQNEAQ (reference sequence). The CDR3 runs 18 residues. The DNA for the CDR3 is TGTGCCAGCAGCTCCACCGGGACAGGGAAGATAGGTAGGACTGAAGCTTTCTTT. Amino acids: CASSSTGTGKIGRTEAFF.

The genes are TRBV19 and TRBJ2-7; perhaps D is TRBD1 or TRBD2 (6 bases each). V was cut by 3 bases and J by 1 base, with 13 bases left in between. Germline CDR1 and CDR2: LNHDA and SQIVND (reference sequence). CDR3 length: 15 amino acids. The CDR3 protein is CASSMVSGQSYEQYF. DNA for the CDR3: TGTGCCAGTAGTATGGTTAGCGGACAGTCCTACGAGCAGTACTTC.

The V call is TRBV5-1, the J call TRBJ1-5; the D is unclear. CDR3 size: 16 residues. V dropped 1 base and J dropped 0 bases, with 11 bases sitting between them. Per the germline V gene, CDR1 is SGHRS and CDR2 is YFSETQ. DNA for the CDR3: TGCGCCAGCAGCTTGAGTGGCAGAGATAGCAATCAGCCCCAGCATTTT. Translating it yields CASSLSGRDSNQPQHF.